This entry lists 6 T cell receptor beta chains sequenced from one sample in a study of early T cells in non-severe SARS-CoV-2 infection (dated by TCRdb to the early 2020s). The library was built by means of 5' RACE. The instrument was a NextSeq 500. The public reads were reanalyzed by TCRdb: fastp trimming at Q25, MiXCR alignment, in-frame beta chains only. Rows with one shared CDR3 protein collapse into an entry with the most common genes and DNA. For this sample there are around 58,000 distinct CDR3 sequences; just under 15% appear just once. The ten largest make up approximately 9.1% of the sample. Sequenced here: whole blood, sampled at baseline. The receptors here all came from an adult who was a healthcare worker with PCR-confirmed SARS-CoV-2 infection or an uninfected control (not recorded which).

This clonotype occurred many times. This chain joins TRBV4-1 and TRBJ1-2, with 8 bases that match TRBD1. J gave up 10 bases and V 0 bases, and 4 bases lay outside the gene matches. The CDR3 is 13 amino acids. The germline gives CDR1 MGHRA, CDR2 YSYEKL. The CDR3 DNA follows: TGCGCCAGCAGCCAAGAGGACAGGGAAATCTACACCTTC. This encodes CASSQEDREIYTF.

The chain has TRBV28 and TRBJ2-2; 11 bases match TRBD2. The V gene end was trimmed by 8 bases and the J gene end by 1 base; junction bases not matched to a gene: 9. There are 17 residues in the CDR3. In germline, CDR1 is MDHEN, CDR2 SYDVKM. The chain's CDR3 is CASAPPGLAGNTGELFF. The DNA of the CDR3 is TGTGCCAGCGCTCCCCCCGGACTAGCGGGGAACACCGGGGAGCTGTTTTTT.

This clonotype was found a few times. The chain has TRBV20-1 and TRBJ2-2; the match to TRBD1 covers 10 bases. The germline gives CDR1 DFQATT, CDR2 SNEGSKA (reference sequence). V was pared by 6 bases and J by 5 bases, with 9 bases of the junction left unmatched. The CDR3 has 15 residues. CDR3 sequence (DNA): TGCAGTGCGGGGTCGACAGGGGGCTTTACCGGGGAGCTGTTTTTT. Its protein product is CSAGSTGGFTGELFF.

This clonotype was seen only a few times. The J gene is TRBJ2-3, the V gene TRBV29-1, with 15 bases that match TRBD2. CDR3 length equals 17 residues. V lost 4 bases, J lost 0 bases, and 5 bases stayed unmatched. Germline CDR1 reads SQVTM; CDR2 reads ANQGSEA. For the CDR3, the DNA is TGCAGCGTTGTGGGGACTAGCGGGGGGACTAGCACAGATACGCAGTATTTT. It translates to CSVVGTSGGTSTDTQYF.

This clonotype has only a few counts. The gene calls are TRBV20-1 and TRBJ2-5; D unresolved. CDR1 is DFQATT and CDR2 is SNEGSKA in the germline V gene (reference sequence). The CDR3 length is 14 residues. Trimming removed 0 bases at V and 3 bases at J, with 11 bases between. The CDR3 DNA reads TGCAGTGCTAGAGATCGAAGACTTGAAGAGACCCAGTACTTC. The encoded protein is CSARDRRLEETQYF.

The gene calls are TRBV28 and TRBJ2-5; D remains ambiguous. V lost 4 bases and J 6 bases, leaving 9 bases between the germline ends. CDR1 and CDR2 (germline): MDHEN, SYDVKM. This CDR3 is built from 12 residues. Here the CDR3 reads CASSSPAKTQYF. Here the CDR3 DNA reads TGTGCCAGCAGTTCGCCCGCGAAGACCCAGTACTTC.